Below, one T cell receptor (beta chain) is given with its context. The data stem from a study of blood T cell repertoires in COVID-19. Repertoires were generated with immunoSEQ multiplex PCR, while TCRdb's copy carries only in-frame clones and drops some. The sample has more than 200,000 clones, about 85% seen once. The CDR3 has 14 amino acids. Germline V CDR1 and CDR2: MNHEY, SVGAGI. The V and J ends lost 6 bases and 5 bases respectively, with 14 bases between them. This TCR was recovered from a man in his forties with acute or convalescent COVID-19. The sequenced sample consisted of peripheral blood. The rearrangement uses TRBV6-5 and TRBJ2-1; a possible D gene is TRBD1 (5 bases). As DNA, the CDR3 is TGTGCCAGCAGCAGGACACGGAAGAACAATGAGCAGTTCTTC. It specifies CASSRTRKNNEQFF.